The present T cell receptor beta chain was sequenced within a study of cytomegalovirus exposure and HLA in healthy donors. Study findings and constraints: Later genetic work tied a missense DCLRE1C variant to beta-chain V and J trimming.

PCR amplification relied on 60 Vbeta primers (plus 13 Jbeta primers). Only in-frame clones appear in the TCRdb table, and some are missing; sequencing was by immunoSEQ multiplex PCR. The profile shows under 300,000 clones, 70% to 90% of them singletons. The CDR3 spans 16 residues. V lost 2 bases to trimming and J lost 10 bases, with 21 bases between them. CDR1 and CDR2 from the germline V gene are MGHDK and SYGVNS. Note on this clone: Its specificity is unknown.

The sample was PBMCs. The TCR comes from a woman aged 35 to 49 in good health and CMV-seropositive. This chain links TRBV25-1 with TRBJ2-1, with unresolved D. The CDR3 DNA follows: TGTGCCAGCAGTGAAAGTTTAGCTGTGCGTTTCGAGGAGCAGTTCTTC. Its protein is CASSESLAVRFEEQFF.